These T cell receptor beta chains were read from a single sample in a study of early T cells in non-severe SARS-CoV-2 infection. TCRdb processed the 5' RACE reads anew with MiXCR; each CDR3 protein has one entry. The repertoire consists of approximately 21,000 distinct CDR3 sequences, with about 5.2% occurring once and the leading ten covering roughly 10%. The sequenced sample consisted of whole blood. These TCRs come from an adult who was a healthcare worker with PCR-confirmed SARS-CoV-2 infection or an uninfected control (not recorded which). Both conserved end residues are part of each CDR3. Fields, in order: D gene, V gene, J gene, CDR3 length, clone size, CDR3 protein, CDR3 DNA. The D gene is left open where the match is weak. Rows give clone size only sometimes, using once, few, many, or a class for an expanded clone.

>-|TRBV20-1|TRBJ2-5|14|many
CSARNRDPQETQYF
TGCAGTGCTAGAAATCGGGACCCACAAGAGACCCAGTACTTC
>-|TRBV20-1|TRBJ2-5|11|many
CSARHQETQYF
TGCAGTGCTAGACACCAAGAGACCCAGTACTTC
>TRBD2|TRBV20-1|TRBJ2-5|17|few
CSARRTGGGGLVWTQYF
TGCAGTGCTAGGCGGACGGGAGGCGGTGGGTTGGTGTGGACCCAGTACTTC
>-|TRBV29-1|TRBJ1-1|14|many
CSVEDGGLVTEAFF
TGCAGCGTTGAAGACGGGGGCTTAGTCACTGAAGCTTTCTTT
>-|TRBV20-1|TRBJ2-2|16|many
CSARDPAAMNTGELFF
TGCAGTGCTAGAGATCCCGCAGCTATGAACACCGGGGAGCTGTTTTTT
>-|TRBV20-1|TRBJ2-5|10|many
CSASDGTQYF
TGCAGTGCTAGCGACGGGACCCAGTACTTC
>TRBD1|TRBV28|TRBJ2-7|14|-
CASRRTGLTYEQYF
TGTGCCAGCCGTCGGACAGGATTAACCTACGAGCAGTACTTC
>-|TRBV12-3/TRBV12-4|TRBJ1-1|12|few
CASSPGPPEAFF
TGTGCCAGCAGTCCAGGACCCCCTGAAGCTTTCTTT
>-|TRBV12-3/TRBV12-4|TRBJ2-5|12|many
CASSFGPETQYF
TGTGCCAGCAGTTTTGGACCGGAGACCCAGTACTTC
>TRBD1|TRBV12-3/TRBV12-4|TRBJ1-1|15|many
CASRRQQGMNTEAFF
TGTGCCAGCAGGAGACAACAGGGGATGAACACTGAAGCTTTCTTT
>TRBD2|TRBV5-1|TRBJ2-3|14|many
CASSKAGAGDTQYF
TGCGCCAGCAGTAAAGCGGGAGCGGGAGATACGCAGTATTTT
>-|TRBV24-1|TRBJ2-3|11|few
CATSQVDTQYF
TGTGCCACCAGTCAGGTAGATACGCAGTATTTT
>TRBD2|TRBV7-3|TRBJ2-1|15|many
CASSLGGRAYNEQFF
TGTGCCAGCAGCTTAGGCGGGAGGGCATACAATGAGCAGTTCTTC
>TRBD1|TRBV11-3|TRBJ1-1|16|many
CASSSIRDRENTEAFF
TGTGCCAGCAGCTCCATCCGGGACAGGGAGAACACTGAAGCTTTCTTT
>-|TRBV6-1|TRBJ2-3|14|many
CASSELSEADTQYF
TGTGCCAGCAGTGAATTGAGCGAGGCAGATACGCAGTATTTT
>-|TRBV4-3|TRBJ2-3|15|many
CASSQDMASTDTQYF
TGCGCCAGCAGCCAAGATATGGCCAGCACAGATACGCAGTATTTT
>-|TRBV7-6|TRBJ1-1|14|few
CASSPGDRNTEAFF
TGTGCCAGCAGCCCGGGGGACCGGAACACTGAAGCTTTCTTT
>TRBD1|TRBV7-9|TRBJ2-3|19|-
CASSLGTLQGVVSSDTQYF
TGTGCCAGCAGCTTAGGCACGCTACAGGGGGTAGTAAGCTCAGATACGCAGTATTTT
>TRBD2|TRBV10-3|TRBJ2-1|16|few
CAISESPGTRGDEQFF
TGTGCCATCAGTGAGTCGCCCGGGACTAGAGGCGATGAGCAGTTCTTC
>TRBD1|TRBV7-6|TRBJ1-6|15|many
CASSLAGQGFSPLHF
TGTGCCAGCAGCTTAGCGGGACAGGGGTTTTCACCCCTCCACTTT
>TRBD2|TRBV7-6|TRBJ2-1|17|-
CVSSFNEAGAFYNEQFF
TGTGTCAGCAGCTTTAATGAAGCGGGAGCATTCTACAATGAGCAGTTCTTC
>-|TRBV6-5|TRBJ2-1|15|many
CASSYSEGAYNEQFF
TGTGCCAGCAGTTACTCGGAGGGGGCCTACAATGAGCAGTTCTTC
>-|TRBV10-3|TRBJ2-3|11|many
CAISERDTQYF
TGTGCCATCAGTGAAAGGGATACGCAGTATTTT
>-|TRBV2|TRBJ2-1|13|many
CASSGDLGDEQFF
TGTGCCAGCAGTGGGGACTTAGGGGATGAGCAGTTCTTC
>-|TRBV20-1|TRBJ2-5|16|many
CSARDLQGTAQETQYF
TGCAGTGCTAGAGATCTACAGGGGACTGCCCAAGAGACCCAGTACTTC
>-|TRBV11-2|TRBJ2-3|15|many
CASSLVGQVTDTQYF
TGTGCCAGCAGCTTAGTAGGGCAGGTCACAGATACGCAGTATTTT
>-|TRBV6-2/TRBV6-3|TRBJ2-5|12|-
CASSYRGETQYF
TGTGCCAGCAGTTATCGGGGAGAGACCCAGTACTTC
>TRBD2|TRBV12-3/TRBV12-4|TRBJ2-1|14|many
CASKAGRSYNEQFF
TGTGCCAGCAAAGCGGGAAGGTCCTACAATGAGCAGTTCTTC
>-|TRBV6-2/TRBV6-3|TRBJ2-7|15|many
CASSYSGGKGNEQYF
TGTGCCAGCAGTTACTCGGGAGGCAAGGGAAACGAGCAGTACTTC
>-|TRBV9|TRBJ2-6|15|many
CASSVAGSGANVLTF
TGTGCCAGCAGCGTAGCAGGCTCTGGGGCCAACGTCCTGACTTTC
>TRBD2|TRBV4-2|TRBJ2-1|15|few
CASSQGGTSVNEQFF
TGTGCCAGCAGCCAAGGGGGTACTAGCGTCAATGAGCAGTTCTTC